Below, 3 T cell receptor beta chains from the same sample are listed, as sequenced in a study of blood T cell repertoires in COVID-19. Method: immunoSEQ multiplex PCR; TCRdb's copy keeps in-frame clones and lacks some. The sample lists about 150,000 clones; about four fifths were seen once. The source material was peripheral blood. The receptors were sampled from a human donor with acute or convalescent COVID-19. The donor label of this sample is uncertain.

This sequence joins TRBV5-1 and TRBJ2-2; 7 nucleotides line up with TRBD1. Germline assignment: CDR1 SGHRS and CDR2 YFSETQ. Trimming removed 2 bases from V and 5 bases from J; junction bases left unmatched: 6. This CDR3 has 15 amino acids. The CDR3 loop reads CASSFGDSATGELFF. CDR3 DNA sequence: TGCGCCAGCAGCTTTGGGGACAGCGCGACCGGGGAGCTGTTTTTT.

J is TRBJ2-5 and V is TRBV6-5; tentative D call: TRBD1 (6 bases). CDR3 length: 12 amino acids. V lost 8 bases and J lost 5, with 12 bases in between. The germline V gene encodes CDR1 MNHEY and CDR2 SVGAGI. CDR3 sequence reads: CASGLGAETQYF. CDR3 sequence (DNA): TGTGCCAGCGGGCTGGGGGCCGAGACCCAGTACTTC.

This chain links TRBV19 with TRBJ1-5; 8 bases are a match to TRBD1. The germline V gene has CDR1 LNHDA and CDR2 SQIVND (reference sequence). CDR3 length: 13 residues. Unmatched junction bases numbered 4, after V lost 8 bases and J lost 4 bases. CDR3 region: CASSDRENQPQHF. DNA of the CDR3: TGTGCCAGTTCGGACAGGGAAAATCAGCCCCAGCATTTT.